Listed below are T cell receptor beta chains from one sample, sequenced in a study of Graves' ophthalmopathy and Graves' hyperthyroidism. From the multiplex PCR reads, TCRdb called clonotypes with MiXCR, one entry per CDR3 protein. The sample lists about 1.1 million distinct CDR3 sequences; around a third were seen once. Specimen: peripheral blood or thyroid tissue (not recorded which). The source is an adult man with Graves' hyperthyroidism. Both conserved end residues are part of each CDR3. Fields, in order: V gene, J gene, CDR3 protein.

TRBV6-4	TRBJ1-1	CASSDRDRDGRTEAFF
TRBV15	TRBJ1-3	CATSRGLDRRGRGNTIYF
TRBV30	TRBJ1-2	CAWSDDLGF
TRBV14	TRBJ2-7	CASSHLPASGEQYF
TRBV10-3	TRBJ1-1	CASSKTGLGTEAFF
TRBV14	TRBJ1-6	CASSPRTGASYNSPLHF
TRBV5-1	TRBJ1-2	CASSGRANYGYTF
TRBV7-2	TRBJ1-4	CASSLKSGGRHLEKLFF
TRBV15	TRBJ2-5	CATSRDLRSQETQYF
TRBV20-1	TRBJ1-5	CSAEGVGNQPQHF
TRBV7-2	TRBJ1-1	CASSFGTLGSTEAFF
TRBV28	TRBJ2-6	CASSRKSSGANVLTF
TRBV7-9	TRBJ2-7	CASSLVSDYYYEQYF
TRBV10-3	TRBJ2-2	CAISGLTSGYTGELFF
TRBV10-2	TRBJ2-5	CASSGTSMETQYF
TRBV29-1	TRBJ1-4	CSVVPGDEKLFF
TRBV7-3	TRBJ2-5	CASSLLPAMAETQYF
TRBV10-3	TRBJ1-3	CAISYSGGGDTIYF
TRBV14	TRBJ2-7	CASSQSRGLYEQYF
TRBV7-9	TRBJ1-5	CASSLMANQPQHF
TRBV12-3/TRBV12-4	TRBJ1-1	CASSLLVQGGTEAFF
TRBV10-1	TRBJ1-1	CASSESKGGWTEAFF
TRBV29-1	TRBJ2-1	CSESRDRYNEQFF
TRBV25-1	TRBJ2-7	CASVGVREPYEQYF
TRBV20-1	TRBJ1-5	CSAGQSNQPQHF
TRBV7-9	TRBJ2-7	CAASGRTYEQYF
TRBV11-2	TRBJ2-7	CASSPKKTGGWEQYF
TRBV18	TRBJ1-6	CASSATGRGGYSPLHF
TRBV29-1	TRBJ1-1	CSAKTGRQITEAFF
TRBV5-1	TRBJ2-5	CASRTGLAGSHQETQYF
TRBV5-8	TRBJ1-5	CASSPWGTGGGNQPQHF
TRBV29-1	NA	CSVEGGTSNEQFF
TRBV5-1	TRBJ2-7	CASSLQGLDSYEQYF